This T cell receptor beta chain is from a study of sequential checkpoint blockade in melanoma. Study information: Patients were randomized 1:1 to nivolumab-then-ipilimumab or ipilimumab-then-nivolumab first-line. Each arm's sequence ended with maintenance nivolumab.

Germline V gene data show CDR1 as SGHRS and CDR2 as YFSETQ. The CDR3 has 14 amino acids. J was trimmed by 0 bases and V by 3 bases; bases with no gene match: 3. Treatment defined: randomized to nivolumab then ipilimumab (arm A) or the reverse (arm B). Sorted cells were live CD3+CD8+, lacking CD19 and CD56, from PBMCs. Assay used: immunoSEQ multiplex PCR; TCRdb lists only in-frame clones, some missing. The sample carries 13,000 or so clones, approximately 68% recorded once. The sample consisted of CD8+ T cells sorted from blood (inferred from file names), taken from a patient given nivolumab and ipilimumab in sequence. This sequence originates from a human donor with melanoma. The chain links TRBV5-1 to TRBJ2-7; 7 bases match TRBD2. The DNA of the CDR3 is TGCGCCAGCAGCTGGGAGGGGACCTCCTACGAGCAGTACTTC. This codes for CASSWEGTSYEQYF.